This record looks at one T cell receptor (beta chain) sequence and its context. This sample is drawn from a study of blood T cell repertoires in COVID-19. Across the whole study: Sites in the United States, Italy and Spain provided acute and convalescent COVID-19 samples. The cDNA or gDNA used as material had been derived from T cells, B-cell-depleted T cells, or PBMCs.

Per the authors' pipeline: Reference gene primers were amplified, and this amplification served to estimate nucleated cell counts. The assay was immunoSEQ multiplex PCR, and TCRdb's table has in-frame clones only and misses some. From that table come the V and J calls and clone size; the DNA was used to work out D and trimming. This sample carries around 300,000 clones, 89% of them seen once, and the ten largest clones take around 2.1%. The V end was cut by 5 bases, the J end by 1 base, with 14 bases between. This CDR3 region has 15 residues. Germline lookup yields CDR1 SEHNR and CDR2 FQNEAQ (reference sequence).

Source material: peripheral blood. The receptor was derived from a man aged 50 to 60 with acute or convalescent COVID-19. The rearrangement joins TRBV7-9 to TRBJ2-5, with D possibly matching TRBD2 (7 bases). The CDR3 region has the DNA TGTGCCAGCAGCCCCCGCGGGGGCAGCCAAGAGACCCAGTACTTC. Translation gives CASSPRGGSQETQYF.